The clone carrying this T cell receptor beta chain was seen ten or more times. Antigen specificity is unknown. Template switching by 5'RACE produced TCR cDNA, adding a universal primer site and UMIs. MiXCR, applied by TCRdb to the 5' RACE reads, yields one record per CDR3 protein. The data show over 120,000 distinct CDR3 sequences, with about 6.9% seen just once and more than 0.55% held by the top ten. Per the germline V gene, CDR1 is KGHSH and CDR2 is LQKENI. This CDR3 has 12 amino acids. Trimming removed 2 bases at V and 5 bases at J, with 6 bases between. This sample is part of a study of T cells after yellow fever vaccination. Broader study findings: Bulk-population clonotypes that are abundant could appear as contaminants in FACS-sorted repertoires.

This chain joins TRBV18 and TRBJ2-5; no clear D. The sample here was CD4+ T cells sorted from PBMCs, taken 10 days after the yellow fever booster vaccination. The TCR was taken from a young man who received the YFV17D yellow fever vaccine. CDR3 region: CASSPGGETQYF. The CDR3, as DNA: TGTGCCAGCTCACCAGGTGGGGAGACCCAGTACTTC.